Below, 10 T cell receptor beta chains from the same sample are listed, as sequenced in a study of tumor-infiltrating lymphocytes in localized non-small cell lung cancer. Clones were read by immunoSEQ multiplex PCR, and TCRdb kept only the in-frame ones, dropping some. The sample shows 13,000 or so clones, around 70% of them seen only once. Material for sequencing was uninvolved lung tissue not adjacent to the tumor. These receptors originate from a human donor with non-small cell lung cancer.

In this sample, this clone turned up a few times. The chain recombines TRBV20-1 with TRBJ1-2; D uncertain. Between the trimmed V and J ends, which lost 6 bases and 5 bases, there was a span of 10 bases. The CDR3 runs 11 residues. Germline V CDR1 and CDR2: DFQATT, SNEGSKA (reference sequence). Written as DNA, the CDR3 is TGCAGTGCCACTGGGGTATATGGCTACACCTTC. Residues: CSATGVYGYTF.

The rearrangement joins TRBV5-1 to TRBJ1-1; no definite D call. V shed 0 bases and J shed 5 bases, with 8 bases lying between them. This CDR3 comprises 13 residues. Germline loops: CDR1 SGHRS, CDR2 YFSETQ. The CDR3 loop is CASSLAWGTEAFF. The CDR3 DNA is TGCGCCAGCAGCTTGGCATGGGGTACTGAAGCTTTCTTT. The complete variable domain, with remaining parts taken from reference TRBV5-1 and TRBJ1-1, reads KAGVTQTPRYLIKTRGQQVTLSCSPISGHRSVSWYQQTPGQGLQFLFEYFSETQRNKGNFPGRFSGRQFSNSRSEMNVSTLELGDSALYLCASSLAWGTEAFFGQGTRLTVV.

The CDR3 bases are TGTGCCAGCAGCCCTGGTGGACGGCAGACCTACGAGCAGTACTTC. This sequence encodes CASSPGGRQTYEQYF. The genes are TRBV7-2 and TRBJ2-7; D is undetermined. The germline CDR1 and CDR2 sequences are SGHTA and FQGNSA. V lost 5 bases and J 2 bases, leaving 16 bases between the germline ends. The CDR3 is 15 amino acids. Complete variable domain (other parts from reference TRBV7-2 and TRBJ2-7): GAGVSQSPSNKVTEKGKDVELRCDPISGHTALYWYRQSLGQGLEFLIYFQGNSAPDKSGLPSDRFSAERTGGSVSTLTIQRTQQEDSAVYLCASSPGGRQTYEQYFGPGTRLTVT.

The chain couples TRBV7-6 to TRBJ2-7, with 9 bases that match TRBD1. This CDR3 has 14 residues. Germline V gene lookup returns CDR1 SGHVS and CDR2 FNYEAQ. V gave up 4 bases and J gave up 3 bases; unmatched junction bases: 4. The CDR3 coding sequence is TGTGCCAGCAGCTCCGGGACAGGGAACTACGAGCAGTACTTC. Residues: CASSSGTGNYEQYF. The variable domain in full, with the rest retrieved from reference TRBV7-6 and TRBJ2-7, is GAGVSQSPRYKVTKRGQDVALRCDPISGHVSLYWYRQALGQGPEFLTYFNYEAQQDKSGLPNDRFSAERPEGSISTLTIQRTEQRDSAMYRCASSSGTGNYEQYFGPGTRLTVT.

J is TRBJ2-5 and V is TRBV7-6, with TRBD1 as a possible D gene (6 bases). The DNA end is a closer match to TRBJ2-7, so the J assignment may be wrong. Per the germline V gene, CDR1 is SGHVS and CDR2 is FNYEAQ. CDR3 length equals 13 residues. The CDR3 region is CASNSGVGDEQYF. The CDR3 coding sequence is TGTGCCAGCAACTCAGGGGTTGGCGACGAGCAGTACTTC.

This clone was seen more than once but under ten times. The DNA for the CDR3 is TGTGCCAGCAGTGAAGGGGACGGCCCCACAGATACGCAGTATTTT. This encodes CASSEGDGPTDTQYF. The J gene is TRBJ2-3, the V gene TRBV25-1; TRBD1 or TRBD2 may be the D gene (5 bases each). The CDR3 sequence is 15 residues long. Trimming stripped 2 bases from V and 2 bases from J, with 11 bases between. The germline CDR1 and CDR2 sequences are MGHDK and SYGVNS. Full variable domain (remainder filled in from reference TRBV25-1 and TRBJ2-3): EADIYQTPRYLVIGTGKKITLECSQTMGHDKMYWYQQDPGMELHLIHYSYGVNSTEKGDLSSESTVSRIRTEHFPLTLESARPSHTSQYLCASSEGDGPTDTQYFGPGTRLTVL.

CDR3 in DNA: TGTGCCAGCAGTCCCAGTCCCGAGGATTGGGAAAAACTGTTTTTT. It encodes CASSPSPEDWEKLFF. The gene calls are TRBV28 and TRBJ1-4; D remains unclear. The CDR3 has 15 amino acids. The germline V gene encodes CDR1 MDHEN and CDR2 SYDVKM. Trimming took off 5 bases at V and 8 bases at J, with 18 bases between the two ends.

The chain uses TRBV9 and TRBJ1-1, with 7 positions matching TRBD1. CDR1 is SGDLS, CDR2 YYNGEE, per germline. Germline trimming cut 0 bases from V and 4 bases from J; bases unmatched to any gene: 12. The CDR3 covers 17 residues. In DNA form, the CDR3 reads TGTGCCAGCAGCGTAGGAATTAGGGGACAGTTTCCCACTGAAGCTTTCTTT. The encoded protein is CASSVGIRGQFPTEAFF.

The chain has TRBV29-1 and TRBJ2-2; D is perhaps TRBD1 (6 bases). Germline CDR1 and CDR2: SQVTM and ANQGSEA. The CDR3 is 14 residues long. Trimming pared 3 bases from V and 4 bases from J, leaving 12 bases between. The DNA of the CDR3 is TGCAGCGTTGACTTGGCAGGGGCCACCGGGGAGCTGTTTTTT. Translating gives CSVDLAGATGELFF.

This rearrangement joins TRBV7-3 to TRBJ2-2; no reliable D call. Germline V gives CDR1 SGHTA, CDR2 FQGTGA. This CDR3 is built from 13 residues. V was cut by 9 bases and J by 5 bases, with 13 bases left in between. DNA for the CDR3: TGTGCCAGTTCAGTTTGGCAGACCGGGGAGCTGTTTTTT. It encodes CASSVWQTGELFF.